This T cell receptor (beta chain) was identified in a study of T cells after yellow fever vaccination. Researchers made TCR cDNA using 5'RACE template switching, and this step added a universal primer site and UMIs. TCRdb re-called the 5' RACE reads with MiXCR, one entry per CDR3 protein. The top ten clones hold 20% to 30% of a sample with around 330,000 distinct CDR3 sequences, around 3.6% of them seen once. This clonotype was found many times. The CDR3 loop spans 19 amino acids. Germline lookup yields CDR1 SGHTA and CDR2 FQGNSA. With 2 bases clipped from V and 2 bases from J, the junction kept 16 bases outside the gene matches.

The chain uses TRBV7-2 and TRBJ2-5; 8 bases match TRBD1. Sequenced material: PBMCs, taken on the day of the yellow fever booster vaccination. The TCR originated in a man aged 18 to 29 who received the YFV17D yellow fever vaccine. The CDR3 bases are TGTGCCAGCAGCTTAAGAGGGGACAGGAGCGCGGTGGGGCAAGAGACCCAGTACTTC. This translates into CASSLRGDRSAVGQETQYF.